A single sample is the source of the 19 T cell receptor beta chains below, sequenced in a study of T cells after posttransplantation cyclophosphamide. Busulfan-fludarabine conditioning, marrow transplant, and cyclophosphamide on days +3 and +4 were administered. The repertoire was sequenced with immunoSEQ multiplex PCR; TCRdb's copy has only in-frame clones and lacks some. Altogether tens of thousands of clones are present, roughly 87% being singletons, with the ten largest covering 2% to 2.5%. Sample: PBMCs, taken about 62 days after allogeneic stem cell transplant with posttransplant cyclophosphamide. The receptors stem from a male patient in his sixties or seventies who received an allogeneic stem cell transplant from a related donor and was CMV-positive. Some T cells may be supplied by the graft donor.

This clone was detected only once. The V call is TRBV5-1, the J call TRBJ1-1, with 9 bases aligning to TRBD1. With 3 bases clipped from V and 5 bases from J, the junction kept 5 bases outside the gene matches. CDR1 SGHRS and CDR2 YFSETQ come from the germline V gene. The CDR3 contains 14 residues. This chain's CDR3 is CASSWGDRATEAFF. The CDR3 coding sequence is TGCGCCAGCAGCTGGGGGGACAGGGCGACTGAAGCTTTCTTT.

The V call is TRBV25-1, the J call TRBJ1-2; possible D gene TRBD1, 6 bases. Trimming stripped 0 bases from V and 5 bases from J, with 16 bases between. This CDR3 spans 16 amino acids. Germline V gene lookup returns CDR1 MGHDK and CDR2 SYGVNS. The CDR3 protein is CASSEYGGARFYGYTF. The CDR3 DNA is TGTGCCAGCAGTGAATACGGGGGGGCCCGATTTTATGGCTACACCTTC.

For the CDR3, the DNA is TGTGCCAGCAGCTCTCGGACTAGCGGGGGGTCCAGCTCCTACAATGAGCAGTTCTTC. Its protein is CASSSRTSGGSSSYNEQFF. The rearrangement uses TRBV7-9 and TRBJ2-1; 14 bases map to TRBD2. The germline CDR1 and CDR2 sequences are SEHNR and FQNEAQ (reference sequence). The V gene end was trimmed by 4 bases and the J gene end by 0 bases; junction bases not matched to a gene: 8. CDR3 length: 19 residues.

The V gene is TRBV11-2, the J gene TRBJ1-1, with D tentatively TRBD1 (5 bases). There are 14 residues in the CDR3. CDR1 and CDR2 (germline): SGHAT, FQNNGV. Deletions cut 3 bases from V and 8 bases from J, with 16 bases between. The CDR3 DNA follows: TGTGCCAGCAGCTTCCACCAGGTGCAGGGAGAAGCTTTCTTT. This codes for CASSFHQVQGEAFF.

This sequence joins TRBV9 and TRBJ2-5, with 8 bases that match TRBD1. Losses at the gene ends were 0 bases for V and 4 bases for J; bases not matched to a gene: 5. Germline CDR1 is SGDLS and CDR2 is YYNGEE. This CDR3 spans 15 amino acids. The CDR3 reads CASSVGTGTGETQYF. CDR3 coding DNA: TGTGCCAGCAGCGTAGGTACCGGGACAGGAGAGACCCAGTACTTC.

The CDR3: CASSETWSAEAFF. CDR3 nucleotide sequence: TGTGCCAGCAGTGAAACCTGGAGTGCTGAAGCTTTCTTT. J is TRBJ1-1 and V is TRBV2, with D unclear. Germline V gene lookup returns CDR1 SNHLY and CDR2 FYNNEI. V dropped 2 bases and J dropped 6 bases, with 10 bases sitting between them. The CDR3 extends over 13 amino acids.

V and J are TRBV6-1 and TRBJ1-2; the match to TRBD1 covers 7 bases. This CDR3 has 13 amino acids. Trimming removed 10 bases from V and 2 bases from J; junction bases left unmatched: 7. CDR1 is MNHNS and CDR2 is SASEGT in the germline V gene. The CDR3 nucleotides read TGTGCCACCTCGGACAGGTCCAACTATGGCTACACCTTC. As protein: CATSDRSNYGYTF.

V is TRBV29-1 and J is TRBJ1-2, with 7 bases lining up with TRBD1. This CDR3 comprises 13 residues. V gave up 4 bases and J gave up 2 bases; unmatched junction bases: 4. Germline V gene sequence: CDR1 SQVTM, CDR2 ANQGSEA. The chain's CDR3 is CSVGDSLNYGYTF. In nucleotides, the CDR3 is TGCAGCGTTGGGGACAGCCTCAACTATGGCTACACCTTC.

The chain is built from TRBV27 and TRBJ2-2; TRBD1 aligns across 7 bases. The V gene's germline CDR1 is MNHEY and CDR2 SMNVEV (reference sequence). The CDR3 extends over 16 amino acids. V dropped 6 bases and J dropped 3; count of bases not matched to a gene: 10. As DNA, the CDR3 is TGTGCCAGCAGAACCTTGACAGGGTATGACACCGGGGAGCTGTTTTTT. Protein: CASRTLTGYDTGELFF.

This rearrangement joins TRBV5-4 to TRBJ2-5; 9 nucleotides agree with TRBD1. The CDR3 is 15 amino acids. Trimming removed 4 bases from V and 5 bases from J; junction bases left unmatched: 9. Germline assignment: CDR1 SGHNT and CDR2 YYREEE (reference sequence). The CDR3 region is CASSPTGQGVETQYF. CDR3 nucleotides: TGTGCCAGCAGCCCTACGGGACAGGGTGTGGAGACCCAGTACTTC.

This chain uses TRBV30 with TRBJ2-7, with 8 nucleotides matching TRBD2. Trimming at V came to 1 base and at J to 6 bases, leaving 5 bases not matched to a gene. Germline assignment: CDR1 GTSNPN and CDR2 SVGIG (reference sequence). CDR3 length: 13 residues. CDR3 sequence: CAWSGTSRGEQYF. Written as DNA, the CDR3 is TGTGCCTGGAGTGGGACTAGCCGCGGCGAGCAGTACTTC.

The V call is TRBV2, the J call TRBJ2-1; TRBD2 matches at 10 bases. This CDR3 contains 15 residues. CDR1 is SNHLY, CDR2 FYNNEI, per germline. The V gene end was trimmed by 7 bases and the J gene end by 8 bases; junction bases not matched to a gene: 11. The CDR3 DNA sequence: TGTGCCAGCATCCGAACTAGCGGGGTAGGGGATGAGCAGTTCTTC. This translates into CASIRTSGVGDEQFF. Complete variable domain (other parts from reference TRBV2 and TRBJ2-1): EPEVTQTPSHQVTQMGQEVILRCVPISNHLYFYWYRQILGQKVEFLVSFYNNEISEKSEIFDDQFSVERPDGSNFTLKIRSTKLEDSAMYFCASIRTSGVGDEQFFGPGTRLTVL.

J is TRBJ1-2 and V is TRBV5-1; maybe TRBD1 (6 bases). The CDR3 has 14 amino acids. Trimming removed 0 bases at V and 4 bases at J, with 10 bases between. CDR1 is SGHRS and CDR2 is YFSETQ in the germline V gene. CDR3 sequence: CASSLGQGRYGYTF. CDR3 DNA sequence: TGCGCCAGCAGCTTGGGTCAGGGGCGCTATGGCTACACCTTC.

J is TRBJ1-1 and V is TRBV19; weak D call: TRBD1 (6 bases). Germline V lookup: CDR1 LNHDA, CDR2 SQIVND (reference sequence). The length of the CDR3 is 12 residues. V dropped 9 bases and J dropped 0 bases, with 8 bases sitting between them. The CDR3 coding sequence is TGTGCCAGACAGGGCATGAACACTGAAGCTTTCTTT. Its protein product is CARQGMNTEAFF. The variable domain in full, completed from reference TRBV19 and TRBJ1-1, reads DGGITQSPKYLFRKEGQNVTLSCEQNLNHDAMYWYRQDPGQGLRLIYYSQIVNDFQKGDIAEGYSVSREKKESFPLTVTSAQKNPTAFYLCARQGMNTEAFFGQGTRLTVV.

The rearrangement uses TRBV6-1 and TRBJ2-2; 8 positions match TRBD1. Losses at the gene ends were 7 bases for V and 5 bases for J; bases not matched to a gene: 9. The CDR3 runs 15 residues. The germline gives CDR1 MNHNS, CDR2 SASEGT. This CDR3 reads CASTVTGGITGELFF. The CDR3, as DNA: TGTGCCAGCACTGTTACAGGGGGGATAACCGGGGAGCTGTTTTTT.

V usage is TRBV28 and J usage is TRBJ1-1, with D unclear. V lost 6 bases and J lost 5, with 19 bases in between. The length of the CDR3 is 15 residues. The germline V gene encodes CDR1 MDHEN and CDR2 SYDVKM. The CDR3 here is CASSPRRELETEAFF. Here the CDR3 DNA reads TGTGCCAGCAGCCCGCGCCGGGAATTAGAAACTGAAGCTTTCTTT.

The genes are TRBV11-3 and TRBJ2-5, with D tentatively TRBD2 (5 bases). This CDR3 has 14 residues. From germline, CDR1 is SGHNT and CDR2 YENEEA. Trimming pared 4 bases from V and 0 bases from J, leaving 9 bases between. CDR3: CASSSAAYQETQYF. The CDR3 coding sequence is TGTGCCAGCAGCTCAGCGGCCTACCAAGAGACCCAGTACTTC.

The sample holds one count of this clone. The V and J genes are TRBV7-9 and TRBJ1-1; D gene unclear. CDR1 SEHNR and CDR2 FQNEAQ come from the germline V gene (reference sequence). The CDR3 has 14 amino acids. V shed 1 base and J shed 4 bases, with 10 bases lying between them. CDR3 in DNA: TGTGCCAGCAGCTTAGAGAGTTCTAGCACTGAAGCTTTCTTT. Protein: CASSLESSSTEAFF.

The V and J genes are TRBV6-1 and TRBJ2-1; TRBD1 matches 9 bases. In germline, CDR1 is MNHNS, CDR2 SASEGT. The CDR3 has 16 residues. V gave up 4 bases and J gave up 3 bases; unmatched junction bases: 7. The CDR3 region has the DNA TGTGCCAGCAGTGCCTACAGGGGGCCTAGCTACAATGAGCAGTTCTTC. This codes for CASSAYRGPSYNEQFF.